The rows below give T cell receptor beta chains drawn from one sample of a study of blood T cell repertoires in COVID-19. Generated by immunoSEQ multiplex PCR, the TCRdb table keeps only in-frame clones and is missing some. The sample lists 450,000 to 500,000 clones, approximately 85% occurring once. Sequences were obtained from peripheral blood. The receptors were sampled from a human donor in a cohort sampled during active COVID-19. Each CDR3 is given with its conserved first and last residue. The order of the fields is J gene, D gene, V gene, clone size, CDR3 DNA, CDR3 protein. D genes are given only for firm matches. Only part of the rows carry a size: once, few, many, or a class if the clone is expanded.

J: TRBJ2-5
D: -
V: TRBV4-3
size: -
DNA: TGCGCCAGCAGCCAGGATACAGGGAAAGAGACCCAGTACTTC
CDR3: CASSQDTGKETQYF

J: TRBJ1-5
D: TRBD1
V: TRBV28
size: -
DNA: TGTGCCAGCAGTCGGACAGGGGGCCTTCTTCAGCCCCAGCATTTT
CDR3: CASSRTGGLLQPQHF

J: TRBJ2-2
D: -
V: TRBV25-1
size: -
DNA: TGTGCCAGCAGTGATCCAGGGAGCGGGACAGGCACCGGGGAGCTGTTTTTT
CDR3: CASSDPGSGTGTGELFF

J: TRBJ2-2
D: TRBD1
V: TRBV28
size: -
DNA: TGTGCCAGCAGTTCATCAGGGGGCCGGGGCACCGGGGAGCTGTTTTTT
CDR3: CASSSSGGRGTGELFF

J: TRBJ2-3
D: -
V: TRBV4-2
size: -
DNA: TGTGCCAGCAGCCAAGAAATGTCGACAGATACGCAGTATTTT
CDR3: CASSQEMSTDTQYF

J: TRBJ1-6
D: -
V: TRBV11-2
size: few
DNA: TGTGCCAGCAGCTTATCCACAGGGTTTATGAGACCCCTCCACTTT
CDR3: CASSLSTGFMRPLHF

J: TRBJ1-4
D: -
V: TRBV30
size: -
DNA: TGTGCCTGGAGTGTACGGGGGGGAGGGTTCCGGGAAAAACTGTTTTTT
CDR3: CAWSVRGGGFREKLFF

J: TRBJ1-1
D: -
V: TRBV29-1
size: -
DNA: TGCAGCGTTGTAAAGGGGTCGTGGCGGGGCACCCCGAACACTGAAGCTTTCTTT
CDR3: CSVVKGSWRGTPNTEAFF

J: TRBJ2-2
D: -
V: TRBV7-2
size: -
DNA: TGTGCCAGCAGCTTAGTTGGCAGGGGGAACACCGGGGAGCTGTTTTTT
CDR3: CASSLVGRGNTGELFF

J: TRBJ1-4
D: -
V: TRBV2
size: -
DNA: TGTGCCAGCGCCACAGAACGTAGGGAAAAACTGTTTTTT
CDR3: CASATERREKLFF

J: TRBJ2-2
D: -
V: TRBV11-2
size: -
DNA: TGTGCCAGCAGCCTAGACAGCACCGGGGAGCTGTTTTTT
CDR3: CASSLDSTGELFF

J: TRBJ2-2
D: TRBD1
V: TRBV7-2
size: -
DNA: TGTGCCAGCAGCACCGGGACAGGGTACACCGGGGAGCTGTTTTTT
CDR3: CASSTGTGYTGELFF

J: TRBJ2-3
D: TRBD1
V: TRBV2
size: -
DNA: TGTGCCAGCAGTGGACAGGGAGTCGCAGATACGCAGTATTTT
CDR3: CASSGQGVADTQYF

J: TRBJ2-7
D: TRBD1
V: TRBV30
size: -
DNA: TGTGCCTGGAGGCATGGACAGGGCATCTCCTACGAGCAGTACTTC
CDR3: CAWRHGQGISYEQYF

J: TRBJ2-3
D: -
V: TRBV4-1
size: -
DNA: TGCGCCAGCAGCCAGCAGGGTCCCGACATTAGGAATACGCAGTATTTT
CDR3: CASSQQGPDIRNTQYF

J: TRBJ2-7
D: -
V: TRBV29-1
size: once
DNA: TGCAGCGTGGCGACGTCGGGAGCGTGGTACGAGCAGTACTTC
CDR3: CSVATSGAWYEQYF

J: TRBJ2-5
D: -
V: TRBV9
size: -
DNA: TGTGCCAGCAGCGTAGGCGGGGCTGAGACCCAGTACTTC
CDR3: CASSVGGAETQYF

J: TRBJ2-7
D: -
V: TRBV14
size: -
DNA: TGTGCCAGCAGCCTCCAGACAGCCTACTCCTACGAGCAGTACTTC
CDR3: CASSLQTAYSYEQYF

J: TRBJ2-1
D: -
V: TRBV5-6
size: -
DNA: TGTGCCAGCAGCTTTTCGGGAGCGCTCTCCTACAATGAGCAGTTCTTC
CDR3: CASSFSGALSYNEQFF

J: TRBJ1-6
D: -
V: TRBV30
size: once
DNA: TGTGCCTGGAGTGTACTGGACAGCAGGGATAATTCACCCCTCCACTTT
CDR3: CAWSVLDSRDNSPLHF

J: TRBJ2-1
D: TRBD1
V: TRBV5-4
size: few
DNA: TGTGCCAGCAGCTGGGAGGGACAGGGTTATGAGCAGTTCTTC
CDR3: CASSWEGQGYEQFF

J: TRBJ2-2
D: TRBD2
V: TRBV7-2
size: -
DNA: TGTGCCAGCAGCTTAGTAGGGACTAGCGGGAGGCAGTCCGGGGAGCTGTTTTTT
CDR3: CASSLVGTSGRQSGELFF

J: TRBJ2-2
D: TRBD2
V: TRBV19
size: few
DNA: TGTGCCAGTAGAGACGGGAGGACGAACACCGGGGAGCTGTTTTTT
CDR3: CASRDGRTNTGELFF

J: TRBJ1-1
D: -
V: TRBV6-5
size: once
DNA: TGTGCCAGCAGTTACCTGGGGGGGAATGAGGCTTTCTTT
CDR3: CASSYLGGNEAFF

J: TRBJ1-1
D: TRBD1
V: TRBV3-1/TRBV3-2
size: -
DNA: TGTGCCAGCAGCCAAGAGGACAGGGGTGCTAGCGCTTTCTTT
CDR3: CASSQEDRGASAFF

J: TRBJ2-5
D: TRBD1
V: TRBV7-2
size: -
DNA: TGTGCCAGCAGCTTCTGGACAGGGCTGGGAGAGACCCAGTACTTC
CDR3: CASSFWTGLGETQYF

J: TRBJ1-1
D: -
V: TRBV12-3/TRBV12-4
size: -
DNA: TGTGCCAGCACGAACCCTGTCAGTGAAGCTTTCTTT
CDR3: CASTNPVSEAFF

J: TRBJ2-2
D: TRBD2
V: TRBV10-3
size: -
DNA: TGTGCCATCAGTGATAGGCTAGCGGGAGCCGGGGAGCTGTTTTTT
CDR3: CAISDRLAGAGELFF

J: TRBJ2-3
D: TRBD2
V: TRBV15
size: -
DNA: TGTGCCACCAGCAGAGATCTCGCGGGAGGCCTCACGCAGTATTTT
CDR3: CATSRDLAGGLTQYF

J: TRBJ2-7
D: TRBD2
V: TRBV7-2
size: -
DNA: TGTGCCAGCAGGTTCTCTAGCGGGAAAGAGCAGTACTTC
CDR3: CASRFSSGKEQYF

J: TRBJ2-3
D: TRBD1
V: TRBV19
size: -
DNA: TGTGCCAGTAGCACGCCGGGACAGGGTGAAATCAATACGCAGTATTTT
CDR3: CASSTPGQGEINTQYF

J: TRBJ2-5
D: TRBD1
V: TRBV18
size: -
DNA: TGTGCCAGCTCATCCGACAGGGGCTCGCTGGAGACCCAGTACTTC
CDR3: CASSSDRGSLETQYF

J: TRBJ2-1
D: -
V: TRBV9
size: -
DNA: TGTGCCAGCAGCCCGTGGGGGGAGGCGGGTGGAGGTGAGCAGTTCTTC
CDR3: CASSPWGEAGGGEQFF

J: TRBJ1-2
D: TRBD1
V: TRBV10-1
size: few
DNA: TGCGCCAGCAGTGCGGGGACAGGTCCCGGGGACTATGGCTACACCTTC
CDR3: CASSAGTGPGDYGYTF

J: TRBJ2-7
D: TRBD1
V: TRBV6-2/TRBV6-3
size: -
DNA: TGTGCCAGCAGTGGACAGGGAAATATGCAGTACTTC
CDR3: CASSGQGNMQYF

J: TRBJ1-6
D: -
V: TRBV3-1/TRBV3-2
size: -
DNA: TGTGCCAGCAGCCGACGAGGTGGCACGTCTAATTCACCCCTCCACTTT
CDR3: CASSRRGGTSNSPLHF

J: TRBJ1-3
D: TRBD1
V: TRBV9
size: -
DNA: TGTGCCAGCAGCGCCGACAGGGGTCTCGGAAACACCATATATTTT
CDR3: CASSADRGLGNTIYF

J: TRBJ2-2
D: TRBD2
V: TRBV6-1
size: -
DNA: TGTGCCAGCAGTGTGTTGAGGACTAGCAGGACCGGGGAGCTGTTTTTT
CDR3: CASSVLRTSRTGELFF

J: TRBJ1-2
D: TRBD1
V: TRBV28
size: -
DNA: TGTGCCAGCAGTTCCGCAGCTTCACAGGGGTTTGGCTATGGCTACACCTTC
CDR3: CASSSAASQGFGYGYTF

J: TRBJ2-7
D: -
V: TRBV9
size: -
DNA: TGTGCCAGCAGCGAGTCAGGTTCCGACGAGCAGTACTTC
CDR3: CASSESGSDEQYF

J: TRBJ1-1
D: TRBD1
V: TRBV30
size: -
DNA: TGTGCCTGGAGACGACAGGGGACGGCTGAAGCTTTCTTT
CDR3: CAWRRQGTAEAFF